The rows below give T cell receptor beta chains drawn from one sample of a study of regulatory T cells in long-lasting Graves disease. TCRdb reprocessed the multiplex PCR reads with MiXCR, giving one entry per CDR3 protein. The data hold roughly 610,000 distinct CDR3 sequences, with 15% to 20% observed a single time. The same sample was also studied in work on T cells in Graves' hyperthyroidism and ophthalmopathy.

The source material was peripheral blood mononuclear cells (PBMCs), sampled at new diagnosis, from a patient treated with antithyroid drugs. The receptors come from a woman younger than 45 with Graves disease. CDR3s include the opening cysteine and the closing phenylalanine or tryptophan. D genes are given only for firm matches. Size is stated for part of the rows, as once, few or many counts, or as a class when the clone is expanded.

J | D | V | size | CDR3 | DNA
TRBJ2-1 | NA | TRBV30 | many | CAWSVTAEGNEQFF | TGTGCCTGGAGTGTAACGGCCGAGGGCAATGAGCAGTTCTTC
TRBJ2-5 | TRBD1 | TRBV27 | many | CASSQGAQETQYF | TGTGCCAGCAGCCAGGGGGCCCAAGAGACCCAGTACTTC
TRBJ1-2 | TRBD1 | TRBV20-1 | NA | CSALGTGANYGYTF | TGCAGTGCTTTAGGGACAGGGGCTAACTATGGCTACACCTTC
TRBJ1-1 | NA | TRBV28 | many | CASTQPPGGGSTEAFF | TGTGCCAGCACTCAACCCCCGGGTGGGGGAAGCACTGAAGCTTTCTTT
TRBJ2-2 | NA | TRBV27 | medium-sized | CASSSFAGELFF | TGTGCCAGCAGTTCTTTCGCCGGGGAGCTGTTTTTT
TRBJ2-7 | TRBD2 | TRBV20-1 | NA | CSARDPISGSAYEQYF | TGCAGTGCTAGAGATCCGATTAGCGGGAGCGCCTACGAGCAGTACTTC
TRBJ2-3 | TRBD2 | TRBV2 | many | CATKLASSTDTQYF | TGTGCCACCAAACTAGCGTCTAGCACAGATACGCAGTATTTT
TRBJ1-6 | NA | TRBV7-2 | NA | CATRVSLTSPLHF | TGTGCCACCAGAGTGAGCCTTACTTCACCCCTCCACTTT
TRBJ2-7 | NA | TRBV10-3 | few | CAARGARTYEQYF | TGTGCCGCCCGGGGGGCTAGAACCTACGAGCAGTACTTC
TRBJ2-2 | NA | TRBV19 | NA | CASTPILGDTGELFF | TGTGCCAGTACCCCTATTTTAGGCGACACCGGGGAGCTGTTTTTT
TRBJ2-4 | NA | TRBV14 | NA | CASSQATKKNIQYF | TGTGCCAGCAGCCAAGCTACGAAAAAAAACATTCAGTACTTC
TRBJ1-6 | NA | TRBV27 | few | CASRLRNSPLHF | TGTGCCAGCAGATTGCGCAATTCACCCCTCCACTTT
TRBJ1-1 | NA | TRBV7-3 | NA | CASALTAMNTEAFF | TGTGCCAGCGCCTTGACAGCGATGAACACTGAAGCTTTCTTT
TRBJ2-7 | TRBD1 | TRBV5-1 | many | CASTQTPGQSYEQYF | TGCGCCAGCACCCAAACTCCGGGACAGTCCTACGAGCAGTACTTC
TRBJ1-2 | NA | TRBV20-1 | many | CSAPWDYGYTF | TGCAGTGCCCCGTGGGACTATGGCTACACCTTC
TRBJ2-3 | NA | TRBV7-6 | NA | CASSPRQGTTDTQYF | TGTGCCAGCAGCCCTAGACAAGGGACCACAGATACGCAGTATTTT
TRBJ2-5 | NA | TRBV5-1 | NA | CASSPEGSETQYF | TGCGCCAGCAGCCCGGAGGGTTCGGAGACCCAGTACTTC
TRBJ1-1 | TRBD1 | TRBV14 | NA | CASGRTGGPPEAFF | TGTGCCAGCGGCAGGACAGGGGGCCCCCCTGAAGCTTTCTTT
TRBJ1-6 | NA | TRBV6-1 | NA | CASRLEGSNSPLHF | TGTGCCAGCAGACTTGAGGGCAGTAATTCACCCCTCCACTTT
TRBJ2-1 | NA | TRBV7-9 | many | CASSLSRWSTYNEQFF | TGTGCCAGCAGCTTAAGTCGGTGGAGTACCTACAATGAGCAGTTCTTC
TRBJ2-3 | NA | TRBV20-1 | many | CSAREVRIISTDTQYF | TGCAGTGCTAGAGAGGTTAGGATAATTAGCACAGATACGCAGTATTTT
TRBJ1-5 | NA | TRBV2 | many | CASSATGGPQPQHF | TGTGCCAGCAGCGCCACCGGGGGCCCTCAGCCCCAGCATTTT
TRBJ1-5 | NA | TRBV7-2 | many | CASSLAPAIPLVHSNQPQHF | TGTGCCAGCAGCTTAGCGCCCGCCATACCTCTGGTGCATAGCAATCAGCCCCAGCATTTT
TRBJ1-2 | NA | TRBV2 | NA | CASRGLQKGYTF | TGTGCCAGCAGAGGACTGCAGAAGGGCTACACCTTC
TRBJ2-7 | TRBD1 | TRBV2 | many | CASSFWVGQGYEQYF | TGTGCCAGCAGTTTTTGGGTGGGACAGGGCTACGAGCAGTACTTC
TRBJ2-7 | NA | TRBV2 | many | CASSVRYEQYF | TGTGCCAGCAGTGTTCGCTACGAGCAGTACTTC
TRBJ2-5 | TRBD1 | TRBV18 | NA | CASSRDREDQYF | TGTGCCAGCTCACGGGACAGGGAGGACCAGTACTTC
TRBJ1-4 | NA | TRBV28 | many | CATTVAKEKLFF | TGTGCCACGACGGTGGCAAAGGAAAAACTGTTTTTT
TRBJ2-2 | NA | TRBV20-1 | few | CSGVGTLNTGELFF | TGCAGTGGAGTCGGGACCCTGAACACCGGGGAGCTGTTTTTT
TRBJ2-6 | NA | TRBV5-1 | many | CASSPTGYSGANVLTF | TGTGCCAGCAGTCCAACAGGATACTCTGGGGCCAACGTCCTGACTTTC
TRBJ1-1 | TRBD1 | TRBV30 | NA | CAWGSGTGSTARAFF | TGTGCCTGGGGGTCCGGGACAGGGTCGACGGCCCGGGCTTTCTTT
TRBJ2-3 | NA | TRBV27 | many | CASSIQRSTDTQYF | TGTGCCAGCAGTATCCAGCGGAGCACAGATACGCAGTATTTT
TRBJ1-2 | NA | TRBV4-1 | NA | CASSQHREANYGYTF | TGCGCCAGCAGCCAACACAGGGAGGCTAACTATGGCTACACCTTC
TRBJ2-5 | TRBD1 | TRBV4-1 | NA | CASSQVPDREQETQYF | TGCGCCAGCAGCCAAGTTCCGGACAGGGAACAAGAGACCCAGTACTTC
TRBJ2-5 | NA | TRBV7-9 | many | CASRGLEETQYF | TGTGCCAGCAGAGGGCTCGAAGAGACCCAGTACTTC
TRBJ1-6 | NA | TRBV19 | few | CASSPSLGGSGNSPLHF | TGTGCCAGTAGTCCATCGTTGGGGGGCAGTGGGAATTCACCCCTCCACTTT
TRBJ2-7 | TRBD2 | TRBV19 | many | CASSELAGVNEQYF | TGTGCCAGTAGTGAGCTAGCGGGAGTCAACGAGCAGTACTTC
TRBJ1-2 | NA | TRBV6-1 | few | CASSNPGESLGYTF | TGTGCCAGCAGTAACCCCGGTGAGTCGTTGGGCTACACCTTC
TRBJ2-3 | TRBD2 | TRBV9 | once | CASSVGLLGGRTDAQYF | TGTGCCAGCAGCGTAGGATTGCTGGGCGGGAGAACAGATGCGCAGTATTTT
TRBJ1-6 | TRBD1 | TRBV5-4 | few | CASSSGTAPTSPLHF | TGTGCCAGCAGCTCGGGGACAGCCCCAACCTCACCCCTCCACTTT
TRBJ2-5 | NA | TRBV7-2 | many | CASSLGLAIQETQYF | TGTGCCAGCAGCTTGGGCCTAGCGATTCAAGAGACCCAGTACTTC
TRBJ1-5 | NA | TRBV2 | many | CASSEEVNQPQHF | TGTGCCAGCAGTGAGGAGGTAAATCAGCCCCAGCATTTT
TRBJ1-1 | NA | TRBV6-4 | many | CASSAQGVNEAFF | TGTGCCAGCAGTGCACAGGGAGTAAATGAAGCTTTCTTT
TRBJ1-2 | NA | TRBV9 | NA | CASSAKSGQSLYGYTF | TGTGCCAGCAGCGCAAAGAGTGGACAGAGCCTCTATGGCTACACCTTC
TRBJ1-1 | NA | TRBV28 | NA | CASNTGGRYTEAFF | TGTGCCAGCAATACGGGTGGACGGTACACTGAAGCTTTCTTT
TRBJ2-2 | TRBD1 | TRBV29-1 | NA | CSLRDRDTGELFF | TGCAGCCTCCGGGACAGGGACACCGGGGAGCTGTTTTTT
TRBJ2-1 | NA | TRBV3-1 | many | CASRQTGEQFF | TGTGCCAGCAGACAAACCGGTGAGCAGTTCTTC
TRBJ1-3 | NA | TRBV3-1 | many | CASSQAAVVSGNTIYF | TGTGCCAGCAGCCAAGCCGCGGTGGTCTCTGGAAACACCATATATTTT
TRBJ1-5 | NA | TRBV5-1 | few | CASSWGPGYNQPQHF | TGCGCCAGCAGCTGGGGACCGGGCTACAATCAGCCCCAGCATTTT
TRBJ2-7 | TRBD2 | TRBV27 | few | CASSLGRREGYEQYF | TGTGCCAGCAGTTTAGGCCGCAGGGAGGGCTACGAGCAGTACTTC
TRBJ1-2 | TRBD1 | TRBV19 | many | CASRRTTGNYGYTF | TGTGCCAGTAGACGTACGACAGGGAACTATGGCTACACCTTC
TRBJ1-1 | NA | TRBV18 | NA | CASSPKFGWSTEAFF | TGTGCCAGCTCACCAAAATTTGGGTGGAGCACTGAAGCTTTCTTT
TRBJ2-1 | TRBD2 | TRBV2 | many | CASSGVAGLLEQFF | TGTGCCAGCAGTGGAGTAGCGGGATTATTAGAGCAGTTCTTC
TRBJ2-3 | TRBD2 | TRBV7-2 | many | CASSLRGSSADTQYF | TGTGCCAGCAGCTTACGCGGGAGTTCCGCAGATACGCAGTATTTT
TRBJ1-5 | NA | TRBV3-1 | few | CASSRDRQTNQHF | TGTGCCAGCAGCCGGGACCGTCAGACTAACCAGCATTTT
TRBJ2-1 | TRBD1 | TRBV27 | many | CASSARQGGFNEQFF | TGTGCCAGCAGTGCCCGACAGGGGGGATTCAATGAGCAGTTCTTC
TRBJ1-5 | NA | TRBV28 | many | CASSSPQGGNQPQHF | TGTGCCAGCAGTTCACCCCAGGGCGGCAATCAGCCCCAGCATTTT
TRBJ2-2 | NA | TRBV28 | many | CASSLLTGELFF | TGTGCCAGCAGCTTATTAACCGGGGAGCTGTTTTTT
TRBJ2-2 | NA | TRBV9 | NA | CASSVYVGDTGELFF | TGTGCCAGCAGCGTATATGTGGGCGACACCGGGGAGCTGTTTTTT